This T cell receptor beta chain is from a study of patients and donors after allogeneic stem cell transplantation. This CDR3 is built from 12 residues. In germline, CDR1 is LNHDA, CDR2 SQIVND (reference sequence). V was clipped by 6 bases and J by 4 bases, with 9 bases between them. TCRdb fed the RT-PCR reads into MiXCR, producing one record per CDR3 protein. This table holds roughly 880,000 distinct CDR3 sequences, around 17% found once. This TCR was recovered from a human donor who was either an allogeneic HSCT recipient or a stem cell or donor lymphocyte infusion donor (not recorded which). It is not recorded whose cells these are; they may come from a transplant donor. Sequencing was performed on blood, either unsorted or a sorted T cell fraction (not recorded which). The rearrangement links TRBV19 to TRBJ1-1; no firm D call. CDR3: CASRTVGTEAFF. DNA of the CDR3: TGTGCCAGTAGGACCGTTGGCACTGAAGCTTTCTTT.